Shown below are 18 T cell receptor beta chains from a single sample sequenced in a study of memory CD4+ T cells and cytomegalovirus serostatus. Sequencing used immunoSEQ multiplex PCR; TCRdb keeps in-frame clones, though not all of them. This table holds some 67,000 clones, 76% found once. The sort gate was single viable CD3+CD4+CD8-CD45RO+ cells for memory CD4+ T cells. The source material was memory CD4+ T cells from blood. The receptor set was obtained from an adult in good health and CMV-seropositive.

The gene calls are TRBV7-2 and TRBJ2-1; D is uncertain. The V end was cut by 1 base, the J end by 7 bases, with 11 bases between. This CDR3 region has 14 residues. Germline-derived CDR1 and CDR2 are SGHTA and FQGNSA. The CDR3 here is CASSLGVWANEQFF. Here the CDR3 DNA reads TGTGCCAGCAGCTTAGGGGTATGGGCGAATGAGCAGTTCTTC. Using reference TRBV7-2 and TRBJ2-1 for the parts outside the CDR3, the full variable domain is GAGVSQSPSNKVTEKGKDVELRCDPISGHTALYWYRQSLGQGLEFLIYFQGNSAPDKSGLPSDRFSAERTGGSVSTLTIQRTQQEDSAVYLCASSLGVWANEQFFGPGTRLTVL.

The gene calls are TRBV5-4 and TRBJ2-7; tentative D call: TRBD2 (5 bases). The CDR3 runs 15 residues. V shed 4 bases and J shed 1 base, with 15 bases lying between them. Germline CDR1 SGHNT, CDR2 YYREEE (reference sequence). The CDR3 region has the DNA TGTGCCAGCAGCCCCGGAGGTCCGGGTTCCTACGAGCAGTACTTC. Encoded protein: CASSPGGPGSYEQYF.

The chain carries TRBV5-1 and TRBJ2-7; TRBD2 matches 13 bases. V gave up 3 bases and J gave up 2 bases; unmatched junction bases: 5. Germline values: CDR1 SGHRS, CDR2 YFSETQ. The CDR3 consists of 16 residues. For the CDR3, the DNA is TGCGCCAGCAGCTGGACCGGGACTAGCGGGGCCTACGAGCAGTACTTC. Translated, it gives CASSWTGTSGAYEQYF. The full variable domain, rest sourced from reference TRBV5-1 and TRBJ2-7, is KAGVTQTPRYLIKTRGQQVTLSCSPISGHRSVSWYQQTPGQGLQFLFEYFSETQRNKGNFPGRFSGRQFSNSRSEMNVSTLELGDSALYLCASSWTGTSGAYEQYFGPGTRLTVT.

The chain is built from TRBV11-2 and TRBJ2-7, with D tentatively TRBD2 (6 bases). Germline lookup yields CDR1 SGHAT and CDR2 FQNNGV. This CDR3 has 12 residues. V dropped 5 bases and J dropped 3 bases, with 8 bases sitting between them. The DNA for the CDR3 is TGTGCCAGCAGCCAGGAGGGCTACGAGCAGTACTTC. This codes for CASSQEGYEQYF. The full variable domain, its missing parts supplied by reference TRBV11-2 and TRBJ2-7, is EAGVAQSPRYKIIEKRQSVAFWCNPISGHATLYWYQQILGQGPKLLIQFQNNGVVDDSQLPKDRFSAERLKGVDSTLKIQPAKLEDSAVYLCASSQEGYEQYFGPGTRLTVT.

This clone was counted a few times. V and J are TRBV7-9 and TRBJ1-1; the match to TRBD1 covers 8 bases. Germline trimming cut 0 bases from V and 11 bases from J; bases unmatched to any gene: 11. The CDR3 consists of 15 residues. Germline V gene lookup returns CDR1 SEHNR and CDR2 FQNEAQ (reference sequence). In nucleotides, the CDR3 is TGTGCCAGCAGCTTAGCGCAATCAGGGGGCGCGAAGGCTTTCTTT. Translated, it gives CASSLAQSGGAKAFF.

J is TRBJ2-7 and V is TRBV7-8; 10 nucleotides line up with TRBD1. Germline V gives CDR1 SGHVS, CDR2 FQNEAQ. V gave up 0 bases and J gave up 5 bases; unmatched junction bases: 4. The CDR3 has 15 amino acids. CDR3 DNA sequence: TGTGCCAGCAGCTTAGCGACAGGGGGCATGAACGAGCAGTACTTC. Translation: CASSLATGGMNEQYF. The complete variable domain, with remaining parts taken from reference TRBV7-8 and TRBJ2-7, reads GAGVSQSPRYKVAKRGQDVALRCDPISGHVSLFWYQQALGQGPEFLTYFQNEAQLDKSGLPSDRFFAERPEGSVSTLKIQRTQQEDSAVYLCASSLATGGMNEQYFGPGTRLTVT.

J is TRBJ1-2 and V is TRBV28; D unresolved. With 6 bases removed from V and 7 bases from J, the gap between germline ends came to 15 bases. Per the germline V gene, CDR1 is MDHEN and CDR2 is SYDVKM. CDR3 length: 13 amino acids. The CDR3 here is CASSPAEGGGYTF. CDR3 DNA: TGTGCCAGCAGCCCGGCCGAGGGAGGTGGCTACACCTTC.

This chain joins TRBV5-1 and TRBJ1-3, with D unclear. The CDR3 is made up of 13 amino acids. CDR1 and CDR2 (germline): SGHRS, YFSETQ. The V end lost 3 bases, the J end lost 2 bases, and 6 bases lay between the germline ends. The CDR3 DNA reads TGCGCCAGCAGCTCTAGTACTGGAAACACCATATATTTT. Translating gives CASSSSTGNTIYF.

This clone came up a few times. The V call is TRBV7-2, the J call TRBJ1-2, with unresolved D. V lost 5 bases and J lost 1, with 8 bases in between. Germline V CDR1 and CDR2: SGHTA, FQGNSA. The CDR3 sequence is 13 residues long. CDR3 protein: CASSQRVNYGYTF. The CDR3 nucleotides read TGTGCCAGCAGCCAACGGGTTAACTATGGCTACACCTTC.

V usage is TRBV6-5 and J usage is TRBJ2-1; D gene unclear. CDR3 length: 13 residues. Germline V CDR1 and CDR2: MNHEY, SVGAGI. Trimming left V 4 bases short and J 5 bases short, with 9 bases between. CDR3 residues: CASSSPRHNEQFF. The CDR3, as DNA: TGTGCCAGCAGTTCGCCTAGGCACAATGAGCAGTTCTTC.

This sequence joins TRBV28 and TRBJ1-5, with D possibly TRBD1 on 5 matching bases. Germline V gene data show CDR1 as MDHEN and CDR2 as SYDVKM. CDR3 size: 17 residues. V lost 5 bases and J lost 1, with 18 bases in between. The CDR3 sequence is CASSRVREAGSNQPQHF. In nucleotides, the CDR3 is TGTGCCAGCAGTAGGGTTCGGGAGGCAGGGAGCAATCAGCCCCAGCATTTT.

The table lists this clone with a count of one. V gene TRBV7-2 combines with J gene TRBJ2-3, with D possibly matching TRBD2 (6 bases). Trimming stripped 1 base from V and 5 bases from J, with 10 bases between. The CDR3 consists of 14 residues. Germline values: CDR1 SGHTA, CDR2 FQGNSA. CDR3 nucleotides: TGTGCCAGCAGCTTAGAACTAGCACAAGATACGCAGTATTTT. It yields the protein CASSLELAQDTQYF.

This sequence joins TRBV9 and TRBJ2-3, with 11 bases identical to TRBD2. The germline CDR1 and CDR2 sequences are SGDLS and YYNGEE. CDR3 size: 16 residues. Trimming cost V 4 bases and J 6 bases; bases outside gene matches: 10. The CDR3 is CASSPIAGGPGDTQYF. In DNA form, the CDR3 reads TGTGCCAGCAGCCCGATAGCGGGGGGGCCTGGGGATACGCAGTATTTT. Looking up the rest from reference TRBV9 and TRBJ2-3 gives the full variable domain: DSGVTQTPKHLITATGQRVTLRCSPRSGDLSVYWYQQSLDQGLQFLIQYYNGEERAKGNILERFSAQQFPDLHSELNLSSLELGDSALYFCASSPIAGGPGDTQYFGPGTRLTVL.

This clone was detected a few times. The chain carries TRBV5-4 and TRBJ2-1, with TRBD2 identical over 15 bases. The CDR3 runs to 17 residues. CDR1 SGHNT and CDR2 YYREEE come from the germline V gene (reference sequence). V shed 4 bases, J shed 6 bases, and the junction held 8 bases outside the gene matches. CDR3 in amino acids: CASSPGLAGGPGNEQFF. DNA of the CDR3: TGTGCCAGCAGCCCGGGACTAGCGGGAGGACCTGGCAATGAGCAGTTCTTC.

The CDR3 sequence: CASTGVRGTGANYGYTF. The CDR3 bases are TGTGCCAGCACCGGGGTTAGGGGGACAGGAGCAAACTATGGCTACACCTTC. V gene TRBV28 combines with J gene TRBJ1-2, with 8 bases matching TRBD1. The CDR3 runs 17 residues. With 7 bases clipped from V and 2 bases from J, the junction kept 15 bases outside the gene matches. Germline CDR1 reads MDHEN; CDR2 reads SYDVKM.

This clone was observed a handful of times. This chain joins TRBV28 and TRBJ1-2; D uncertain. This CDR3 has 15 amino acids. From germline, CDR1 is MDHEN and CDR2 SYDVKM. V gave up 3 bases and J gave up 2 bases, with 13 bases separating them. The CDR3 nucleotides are TGTGCCAGCAGTTTTGGGCTAACGGCCAACTATGGCTACACCTTC. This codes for CASSFGLTANYGYTF.

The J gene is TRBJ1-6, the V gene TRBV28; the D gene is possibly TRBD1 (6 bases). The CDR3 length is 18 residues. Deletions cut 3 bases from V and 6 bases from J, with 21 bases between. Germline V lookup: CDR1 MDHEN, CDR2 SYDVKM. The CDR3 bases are TGTGCCAGCAGTTTTAGGTCACGGATGACAGGCTCTAATTCACCCCTCCACTTT. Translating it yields CASSFRSRMTGSNSPLHF.

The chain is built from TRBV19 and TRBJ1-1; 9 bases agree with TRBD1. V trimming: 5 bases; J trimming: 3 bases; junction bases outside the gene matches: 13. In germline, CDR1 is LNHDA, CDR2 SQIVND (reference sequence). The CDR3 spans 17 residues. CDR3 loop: CASSALRQGERDTEAFF. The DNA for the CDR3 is TGTGCCAGTAGTGCCCTCAGACAGGGGGAGCGGGACACTGAAGCTTTCTTT. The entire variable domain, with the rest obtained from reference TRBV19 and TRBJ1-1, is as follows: DGGITQSPKYLFRKEGQNVTLSCEQNLNHDAMYWYRQDPGQGLRLIYYSQIVNDFQKGDIAEGYSVSREKKESFPLTVTSAQKNPTAFYLCASSALRQGERDTEAFFGQGTRLTVV.